A single sample gave rise to the 9 T cell receptor beta chains below, sequenced in a study of molecular identifiers for immune sequencing clone quantification. TCRdb ran MiXCR on the PCR reads and lists one entry per CDR3 protein. Altogether about 640,000 distinct CDR3 sequences are present, about 20% being singletons, with the ten largest covering 0.85% to 0.9%. What was sequenced was naive CD8+ T cells from blood, with Jurkat cell RNA spiked in. Subset given: FACS-sorted CD8+CD4-CCR7+CD45RA+ naive T cells. Receptors originate from a human donor in good health. Some libraries in this study had Jurkat cell RNA spiked in.

This clonotype was picked up many times. This chain links TRBV7-9 with TRBJ2-1, with TRBD1 matching 10 bases. This CDR3 region has 16 residues. V shed 4 bases, J shed 4 bases, and the junction held 7 bases outside the gene matches. The germline V gene encodes CDR1 SEHNR and CDR2 FQNEAQ (reference sequence). The chain's CDR3 is CASSSQTGGQYNEQFF. As DNA, the CDR3 is TGTGCCAGCAGCTCACAGACAGGGGGCCAATACAATGAGCAGTTCTTC.

There are a few counts of this clonotype. The rearrangement joins TRBV3-1 to TRBJ2-3; 10 positions agree with TRBD2. The junction had 12 bases not matched to a gene; V was cut back by 4 bases and J by 5 bases. CDR1 and CDR2 (germline): LGHDT, YNNKEL (reference sequence). This CDR3 is built from 17 residues. The CDR3 coding sequence is TGTGCCAGCAGCCGGTTGGAAGCGGGGGGGCAGGTAGATACGCAGTATTTT. It yields the protein CASSRLEAGGQVDTQYF.

The chain carries TRBV24-1 and TRBJ1-1, with 9 positions matching TRBD1. Germline lookup yields CDR1 KGHDR and CDR2 SFDVKD. After removal of 4 bases from V and 5 bases from J, the junction contained 7 bases not matched to a gene. The CDR3 runs to 15 residues. CDR3 in amino acids: CATSETGGLLTEAFF. The CDR3 DNA is TGTGCCACCAGTGAGACAGGGGGTCTGTTAACTGAAGCTTTCTTT.

In this sample, this clonotype turned up many times. The genes are TRBV10-2 and TRBJ2-6; D ambiguous. The CDR3 spans 19 residues. Between the trimmed V and J ends, which lost 3 bases and 1 base, there was a span of 19 bases. Germline assignment: CDR1 WSHSY and CDR2 SAAADI. CDR3 in amino acids: CASSDPYGKARSGANVLTF. For the CDR3, the DNA is TGCGCCAGCAGTGATCCTTACGGAAAGGCCCGATCTGGGGCCAACGTCCTGACTTTC.

This clonotype has at least ten counts. The chain uses TRBV29-1 and TRBJ2-2; D gene unclear. V gave up 2 bases and J gave up 3 bases, with 10 bases separating them. Per the germline V gene, CDR1 is SQVTM and CDR2 is ANQGSEA. The CDR3 spans 14 residues. CDR3 DNA: TGCAGCGTTGAACCCGACACTTACACCGGGGAGCTGTTTTTT. It specifies CSVEPDTYTGELFF.

The chain has TRBV6-2 or TRBV6-3 and TRBJ2-7; D possibly corresponds to TRBD1 (6 bases). Germline CDR1 reads MNHEY; CDR2 reads SVGEGT. Trimming removed 7 bases from V and 3 bases from J, with 22 bases in between. CDR3 size: 16 residues. The CDR3, as DNA: TGTGCCAGCACCCCACCTCGGGGTGAGGGGGACTACGAGCAGTACTTC. It yields the protein CASTPPRGEGDYEQYF.

This clonotype occurred many times. V usage is TRBV28 and J usage is TRBJ1-2, with 7 bases fitting TRBD1. The J segment lost 4 bases and the V segment lost 4 bases, leaving 9 bases of the junction unmatched. The CDR3 is 15 amino acids. CDR1 MDHEN and CDR2 SYDVKM come from the germline V gene. The CDR3 loop reads CASSSDREGTYGYTF. The CDR3 coding sequence is TGTGCCAGCAGTTCAGACAGGGAAGGCACCTATGGCTACACCTTC.

This clonotype was detected ten times or more. The gene calls are TRBV4-3 and TRBJ1-4, with 7 bases lining up with TRBD1. CDR1 is LGHNA and CDR2 is YSLEER in the germline V gene. V was clipped by 5 bases and J by 3 bases; unmatched bases: 12. The CDR3 totals 17 residues. This CDR3 is CASSDRTGRPANEKLFF. DNA for the CDR3: TGCGCCAGCAGCGATAGGACAGGTCGACCCGCTAATGAAAAACTGTTTTTT.

Concerning this clonotype itself: This may be a read error: a much more frequent sequence differs by one nucleotide. The chain couples TRBV25-1 to TRBJ2-7; D not resolved. With 7 bases removed from V and 3 bases from J, the gap between germline ends came to 16 bases. Germline CDR1 and CDR2: MGHDK and SYGVNS. CDR3 length: 14 amino acids. The chain's CDR3 is CASNVREVDYEQYF. Here the CDR3 DNA reads TGTGCCAGCAATGTAAGGGAAGTGGACTACGAGCAGTACTTC.